What follows is one T cell receptor (beta chain) and its context. Its target is not known. This record belongs to a study of beta chain features in type 1 diabetes. Broader study findings: Whether TCRB rearrangement is influenced by HLA type went unresolved here. Diminished insertions and augmented deletions at VDJ junctions characterized type 1 diabetes patients. Shorter templates might be favored by PCR, and equally so in patients and in controls.

Expressed TCRB transcripts were sequenced, since all the RNA that had been isolated was reverse transcribed. About 3.5 million reads per sample on average were obtained from naive, central memory and regulatory T cell samples. TCRdb's copy holds only in-frame clones and misses some; the assay was immunoSEQ multiplex PCR. This table holds under 500,000 clones, 25% to 35% found once. The CDR3 is 20 residues long. After removal of 3 bases from V and 6 bases from J, the junction contained 15 bases not matched to a gene. Germline CDR1 MDHEN, CDR2 SYDVKM. The source of this sequence is a man between 18 and 29 years old in good health. The V call is TRBV28, the J call TRBJ2-1; TRBD2 aligns across 15 bases. The sample comprised naive CD4+ T cells from blood. The CDR3 loop reads CASSLAFAGTSGRIRNEQFF. CDR3 sequence (DNA): TGTGCCAGCAGTTTGGCCTTCGCCGGGACTAGCGGGAGGATCCGCAATGAGCAGTTCTTC. The full variable domain, its missing parts supplied by reference TRBV28 and TRBJ2-1, is DVKVTQSSRYLVKRTGEKVFLECVQDMDHENMFWYRQDPGLGLRLIYFSYDVKMKEKGDIPEGYSVSREKKERFSLILESASTNQTSMYLCASSLAFAGTSGRIRNEQFFGPGTRLTVL.